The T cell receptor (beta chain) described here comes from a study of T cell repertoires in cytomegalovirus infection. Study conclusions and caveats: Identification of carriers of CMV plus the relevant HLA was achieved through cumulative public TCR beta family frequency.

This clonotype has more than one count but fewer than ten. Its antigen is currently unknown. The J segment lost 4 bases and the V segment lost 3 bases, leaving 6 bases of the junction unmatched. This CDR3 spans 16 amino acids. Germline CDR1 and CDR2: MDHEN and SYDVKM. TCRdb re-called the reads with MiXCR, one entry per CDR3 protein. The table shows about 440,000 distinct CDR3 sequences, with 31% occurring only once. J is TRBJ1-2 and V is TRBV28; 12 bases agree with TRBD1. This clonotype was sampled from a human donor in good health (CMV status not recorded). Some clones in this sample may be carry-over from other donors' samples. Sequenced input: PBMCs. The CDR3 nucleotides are TGTGCCAGCAGTTTTCCGGGGACAGGGGGCAGCTATGGCTACACCTTC. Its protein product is CASSFPGTGGSYGYTF.